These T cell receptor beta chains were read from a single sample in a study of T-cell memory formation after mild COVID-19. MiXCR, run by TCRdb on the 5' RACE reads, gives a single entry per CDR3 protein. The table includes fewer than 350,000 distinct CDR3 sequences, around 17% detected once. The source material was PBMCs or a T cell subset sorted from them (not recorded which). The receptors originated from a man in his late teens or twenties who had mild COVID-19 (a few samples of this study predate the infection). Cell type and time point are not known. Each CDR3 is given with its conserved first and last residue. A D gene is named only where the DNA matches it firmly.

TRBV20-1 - CSALRTPHATDTQYF
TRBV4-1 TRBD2 CASSQDFTSGGTDTQYF
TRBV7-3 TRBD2 CASSRGTSGGDEQFF
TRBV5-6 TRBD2 CASSFTSEETQYF
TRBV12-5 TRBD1 CASGSRTGEETQYF
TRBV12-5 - CASGPKGTQYF
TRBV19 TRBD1 CASRTGVSGAQHF
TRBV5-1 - CASSSRGEQYF
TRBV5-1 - CASSLDGLAGGYTF
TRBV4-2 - CASSQDPGEETQYF
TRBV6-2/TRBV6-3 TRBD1 CASSYPRQGAISFQHF
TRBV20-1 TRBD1 CSARETRGWYEQYF
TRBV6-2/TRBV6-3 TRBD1 CASRPGGDYGYTF
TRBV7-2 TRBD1 CASSRGQGPFIQYF
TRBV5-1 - CASSYEGVEAFF
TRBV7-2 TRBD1 CASSPGTVWTDTQYF
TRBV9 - CASSGARTGELFF
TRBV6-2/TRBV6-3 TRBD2 CASSYPVSGGSSYNEQFF
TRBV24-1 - CATSEPGTGSTDTQYF
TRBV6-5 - CASSGYETQYF
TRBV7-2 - CASSVPPVVTDTQYF
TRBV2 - CASRGEYNEQFF
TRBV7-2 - CASSLDGRWRNTIYF
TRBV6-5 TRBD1 CASSYPDRNHSNQPQHF
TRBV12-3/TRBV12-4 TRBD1 CASTRTGDQPQHF
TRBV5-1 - CASSLEQGRNEKLFF
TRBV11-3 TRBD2 CASSAGGGDTQYF
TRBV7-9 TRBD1 CASSRDRVDTIYF
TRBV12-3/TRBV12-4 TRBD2 CASSLRIAGPTDTQYF
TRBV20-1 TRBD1 CSASRTGGFYGYTF
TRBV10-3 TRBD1 CAISGSSGGSETQYF
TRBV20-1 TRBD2 CSASLAGGSTDTQYF
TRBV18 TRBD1 CASSPSSTGVLETQYF
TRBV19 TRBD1 CASSTQGGTQHF
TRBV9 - CASSGGPLAPTDTQYF
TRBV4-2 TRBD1 CASSQGGQGNQPQHF
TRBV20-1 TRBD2 CSARGLAGGLEQFF
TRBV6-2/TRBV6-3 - CASSNRPPGETQYF
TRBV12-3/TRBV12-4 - CASSSGDSNTEAFF
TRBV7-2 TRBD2 CASSLGSAGRVSGANVLTF
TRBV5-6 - CASSFRQPAYNEQFF
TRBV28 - CASSLWQGSGIPGYDGYTF
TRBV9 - CASSVVWSGELFF
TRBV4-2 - CASSQEYEGEGYREKLFF
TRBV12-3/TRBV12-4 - CASSLEFSGNTIYF
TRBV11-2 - CASSHGAGWADTQYF
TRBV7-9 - CASSLAAKALKNTEAFF
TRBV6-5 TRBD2 CASSYAGETDTQYF
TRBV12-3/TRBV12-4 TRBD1 CASSAQGLGEAFF
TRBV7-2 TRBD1 CAGRTDRGLDEQFF
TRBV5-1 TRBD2 CASSPEGLAANEQFF
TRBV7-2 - CASSLASGALHGELFF
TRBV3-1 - CASSLGGRNSPLHF
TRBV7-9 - CASSLGTSGNTIYF